What follows is one T cell receptor beta chain and its context. The CDR3 has 13 residues. Trimming pared 3 bases from V and 5 bases from J, leaving 10 bases between. In germline, CDR1 is SGHVS, CDR2 FQNEAQ. Original processing methods: For nucleated cells, counts were estimated from reference gene primer amplification. Some clones are missing from TCRdb's copy, which holds only in-frame ones; the method was immunoSEQ multiplex PCR. The DNA was the basis for D and trimming; V, J and clone size are from that table. The sample has around 200,000 clones; 86% are singletons. These data belong to a study of blood T cell repertoires in COVID-19. Study-level information: Donors in the United States, Italy and Spain gave samples during acute or convalescent COVID-19. T cells, B-cell-depleted T cells, or PBMCs supplied cDNA or gDNA.

Clinical history reported by participants formed the basis on which cohorts were assigned. Input material: PBMCs or T cells enriched from blood (not recorded which). V gene TRBV7-8 combines with J gene TRBJ1-1; TRBD1 is a possible D gene (6 bases). The sequence derives from a man between 35 and 55 years old with acute COVID-19. The CDR3: CASSLDRGTEAFF. The CDR3 region has the DNA TGTGCCAGCAGCTTGGACAGAGGAACTGAAGCTTTCTTT.